This entry describes one TCR beta chain. The antigen is unknown. An end of the junction differs from the germline gene, which may be a read error. These data are taken from a study of cytomegalovirus exposure and HLA in healthy donors. Study outcomes and limitations: When analyzed later, a missense DCLRE1C variant was found to be linked to TCR beta V- and J-gene trimming. A previous analysis found most TCR beta V segments productive roughly 87% or roughly 30% of the time. A later analysis showed that HLA-associated TCR beta chains had undergone more clonal expansion than equally common others.

The CDR3 length is 16 residues. CDR1 is SSHAT, CDR2 FNYEAQ, per germline (reference sequence). The PCR employed 60 Vbeta primers together with 13 Jbeta primers. The repertoire was sequenced with immunoSEQ multiplex PCR; TCRdb's copy has only in-frame clones and lacks some. This sample has fewer than 200,000 clones, with roughly 79% found just once. This chain connects TRBV7-7 to TRBJ2-2; 10 nucleotides line up with TRBD2. The sequenced material came from PBMCs. The receptor's source is a woman between 18 and 29 years old in good health and CMV-seropositive. As DNA, the CDR3 is TGTGCTAGCAGCTCAAGCGGGGGGGGTAACACCGGGGAGCTGTTTTTT. Protein: CASSSSGGGNTGELFF.